The 21 T cell receptor beta chains presented below share a single source sample, sequenced in a study of blood T cell repertoires in COVID-19. Profiling relied on immunoSEQ multiplex PCR, and the TCRdb table lists in-frame clones only, not all of them. The data hold around 190,000 clones, with approximately 81% observed a single time. The material sequenced was peripheral blood. The receptor source for this set is an elderly woman with acute or convalescent COVID-19.

This clone was detected many times. The chain links TRBV7-8 to TRBJ2-7; D is perhaps TRBD2 (5 bases). V was pared by 2 bases and J by 0 bases, with 8 bases between. The germline CDR1 and CDR2 sequences are SGHVS and FQNEAQ. This CDR3 has 14 residues. CDR3 sequence: CASSLMGSSYEQYF. CDR3 nucleotide sequence: TGTGCCAGCAGCTTAATGGGGAGCTCCTACGAGCAGTACTTC.

The rearrangement links TRBV10-3 to TRBJ1-3, with D unclear. CDR3 length equals 15 residues. From germline, CDR1 is ENHRY and CDR2 SYGVKD. V was cut by 4 bases and J by 4 bases, with 14 bases left in between. CDR3 amino acids: CAISVRGIQGNTIYF. CDR3 nucleotide sequence: TGTGCCATCAGTGTACGAGGGATTCAAGGAAACACCATATATTTT.

The chain uses TRBV2 and TRBJ1-1; D gene uncertain. Deletions cut 6 bases from V and 1 base from J, with 12 bases between. CDR1 is SNHLY and CDR2 is FYNNEI in the germline V gene. This CDR3 contains 14 residues. This CDR3 is CASRVDKPNTEAFF. Here the CDR3 DNA reads TGTGCCAGCAGGGTAGACAAACCGAACACTGAAGCTTTCTTT.

The chain combines TRBV28 with TRBJ2-7; no definite D call. The CDR3 contains 13 residues. V shed 2 bases and J shed 9 bases, with 14 bases lying between them. Germline-derived CDR1 and CDR2 are MDHEN and SYDVKM. In DNA, the CDR3 is TGTGCCAGCAGTTTAAATTCGTTCCTCGGGCAGTACTTC. Protein: CASSLNSFLGQYF.

The chain carries TRBV29-1 and TRBJ1-2; 7 bases agree with TRBD1. The V segment lost 6 bases and the J segment 8 bases; nucleotides outside the gene matches: 9. Germline CDR1 and CDR2: SQVTM and ANQGSEA. CDR3 size: 12 residues. Here the CDR3 reads CSVTQGQSGYTF. The CDR3 DNA reads as TGCAGCGTAACACAGGGGCAGAGCGGCTACACCTTC.

This clone showed up just a few times. This chain links TRBV7-2 with TRBJ2-7, with 7 bases matching TRBD2. V shed 1 base and J 6 bases; nucleotides not matched to a gene: 6. The CDR3 runs to 14 residues. Germline loops: CDR1 SGHTA, CDR2 FQGNSA. CDR3 in DNA: TGTGCCAGCAGCTTAGGACTAGCCTTCGGCGAGCAGTACTTC. It is translated as CASSLGLAFGEQYF.

The genes are TRBV15 and TRBJ1-2; no clear D gene. The CDR3 loop spans 16 amino acids. In germline, CDR1 is LNHNV, CDR2 YYDKDF (reference sequence). V dropped 2 bases and J dropped 8 bases, with 21 bases sitting between them. CDR3 nucleotides: TGTGCCACCAGCAGACAATTGGCCCGAGTCGGGGAAGGCTACACCTTC. Amino acid sequence: CATSRQLARVGEGYTF.

V and J are TRBV12-5 and TRBJ2-2; no definite D call. CDR1 is LGHNT and CDR2 is FRNRAP in the germline V gene. The CDR3 sequence is 17 residues long. V lost 1 base and J 0 bases, leaving 12 bases between the germline ends. CDR3 region: CASGLDPYGSNTGELFF. As DNA, the CDR3 is TGTGCTAGTGGTTTGGACCCATACGGGTCGAACACCGGGGAGCTGTTTTTT.

This chain uses TRBV27 with TRBJ2-3; D is unclear. Germline CDR1 is MNHEY and CDR2 is SMNVEV (reference sequence). The CDR3 runs 15 residues. The V and J ends lost 5 bases and 2 bases respectively, with 14 bases between them. The CDR3 nucleotides read TGTGCCAGCAGTCCCAATATGGTCTACACAGATACGCAGTATTTT. It codes for CASSPNMVYTDTQYF.

The chain is built from TRBV6-2 or TRBV6-3 and TRBJ2-5, with D tentatively TRBD1 (6 bases). The CDR3 is 11 residues long. V lost 5 bases to trimming and J lost 9 bases, with 10 bases between them. The germline V gene has CDR1 MNHEY and CDR2 SVGEGT. CDR3 sequence reads: CASSRPGAQYF. In DNA, the CDR3 is TGTGCCAGCAGTCGCCCAGGGGCCCAGTACTTC.

This clone was counted only a few times. The chain combines TRBV7-2 with TRBJ2-1; TRBD2 might be the D (6 bases). CDR3 length: 17 amino acids. From germline, CDR1 is SGHTA and CDR2 FQGNSA. V lost 0 bases, J lost 2 bases, and 14 bases lay in between. The CDR3 sequence: CASSLAWVGGTYNEQFF. CDR3 bases: TGTGCCAGCAGCTTAGCGTGGGTGGGAGGAACCTACAATGAGCAGTTCTTC.

This clone came up a few times. The CDR3 reads CASSSRAGEETQYF. The CDR3, as DNA: TGTGCCAGCAGTTCTCGGGCGGGCGAAGAGACCCAGTACTTC. This rearrangement joins TRBV6-2 or TRBV6-3 to TRBJ2-5, with D perhaps matching TRBD2 (5 bases). The CDR3 is 14 residues long. V was pared by 4 bases and J by 3 bases, with 12 bases between. CDR1 and CDR2 (germline): MNHEY, SVGEGT.

The V call is TRBV28, the J call TRBJ2-1, with D hard to call. Trimming cost V 5 bases and J 7 bases, with 15 bases left between them. Germline assignment: CDR1 MDHEN and CDR2 SYDVKM. This CDR3 is 14 amino acids long. CDR3 in DNA: TGTGCCAGCAGTAAGAGAGGCCGAACGAATGAGCAGTTCTTC. Residues: CASSKRGRTNEQFF. The whole variable domain, filled in from reference TRBV28 and TRBJ2-1, reads DVKVTQSSRYLVKRTGEKVFLECVQDMDHENMFWYRQDPGLGLRLIYFSYDVKMKEKGDIPEGYSVSREKKERFSLILESASTNQTSMYLCASSKRGRTNEQFFGPGTRLTVL.

This clone was seen only once. This rearrangement joins TRBV9 to TRBJ1-3; no clear D gene. V was trimmed by 3 bases and J by 0 bases, leaving 7 bases between them. This CDR3 is 14 amino acids long. Per germline, CDR1 SGDLS and CDR2 YYNGEE. As DNA, the CDR3 is TGTGCCAGCAGCGACATTTTCTCTGGAAACACCATATATTTT. This encodes CASSDIFSGNTIYF.

V gene TRBV19 combines with J gene TRBJ2-3; the match to TRBD2 covers 10 bases. Germline CDR1 is LNHDA and CDR2 is SQIVND (reference sequence). This CDR3 spans 14 amino acids. The ends lost 5 bases at V and 5 bases at J; junction bases unmatched: 4. CDR3 protein: CASSVIAGGDTQYF. The CDR3 bases are TGTGCCAGTAGTGTAATAGCGGGAGGAGATACGCAGTATTTT.

This clone was counted between two and nine times. CDR3 amino acids: CASSLRGYEQYF. The CDR3 coding sequence is TGTGCCAGTAGTTTGCGGGGGTACGAGCAGTACTTC. The chain employs TRBV19 and TRBJ2-7; TRBD2 aligns across 7 bases. CDR1 is LNHDA, CDR2 SQIVND, per germline (reference sequence). Trimming cost V 5 bases and J 4 bases; bases outside gene matches: 2. This CDR3 spans 12 amino acids. Complete variable domain (other parts from reference TRBV19 and TRBJ2-7): DGGITQSPKYLFRKEGQNVTLSCEQNLNHDAMYWYRQDPGQGLRLIYYSQIVNDFQKGDIAEGYSVSREKKESFPLTVTSAQKNPTAFYLCASSLRGYEQYFGPGTRLTVT.

The chain is built from TRBV10-2 and TRBJ2-1; 8 bases are shared with TRBD1. CDR3 length equals 14 residues. V lost 6 bases and J lost 0; bases outside the gene matches: 1. Germline V gene lookup returns CDR1 WSHSY and CDR2 SAAADI. For the CDR3, the DNA is TGCGCCAGCAGCGGACAGGGCTCCTACAATGAGCAGTTCTTC. Translated: CASSGQGSYNEQFF.

This sequence joins TRBV7-2 and TRBJ1-1; D is perhaps TRBD1 (6 bases). The CDR3 loop spans 15 amino acids. Trimming removed 5 bases at V and 4 bases at J, with 17 bases between. Germline values: CDR1 SGHTA, CDR2 FQGNSA. CDR3 sequence reads: CASSRVGGAVTEAFF. The CDR3 nucleotides are TGTGCCAGCAGCCGGGTGGGGGGGGCTGTCACTGAAGCTTTCTTT.

J is TRBJ1-5 and V is TRBV6-4; TRBD1 agrees at 8 bases. The CDR3 spans 15 residues. CDR1 MRHNA and CDR2 SNTAGT come from the germline V gene. Germline trimming cut 6 bases from V and 4 bases from J; bases unmatched to any gene: 8. CDR3 DNA sequence: TGTGCCAGCAGACCCTCGGGACAGGCAAATCAGCCCCAGCATTTT. This encodes CASRPSGQANQPQHF.

The chain has TRBV6-5 and TRBJ1-2; 7 positions agree with TRBD1. After removal of 6 bases from V and 8 bases from J, the junction contained 6 bases not matched to a gene. CDR1 is MNHEY and CDR2 is SVGAGI in the germline V gene. The CDR3 has 12 amino acids. CDR3 DNA: TGTGCCAGCAGGCGGACAGGAGGAGGCTACACCTTC. Translation: CASRRTGGGYTF.

This clone was observed a few times. V usage is TRBV9 and J usage is TRBJ1-2; D unclear. Germline loops: CDR1 SGDLS, CDR2 YYNGEE. Trimming left V 0 bases short and J 4 bases short, with 10 bases between. The CDR3 has 14 amino acids. Here the CDR3 reads CASSVAEGVYGYTF. The CDR3 coding sequence is TGTGCCAGCAGCGTAGCTGAGGGCGTCTATGGCTACACCTTC.